These 30 T cell receptor beta chains came from one sample sequenced in a study of CXCR3-negative and CXCR3-positive naive CD8 T cells (dated by TCRdb to about 2019). The research as a whole found: Compared with CXCR3-negative naive cells, CXCR3-positive naive cells had TRB CDR3s with higher hydrophobicity (lower Kidera factor 4), lower energy, and higher strength and volume indices.

TCRdb names NextSeq 550 as the instrument used. The Human TCR Profiling Kit (MiLaboratory) was used to prepare UMI-labeled 5' RACE TRB cDNA libraries. Through TCRdb reprocessing, the reads give one entry per CDR3 protein sequence; DNA is omitted. This sample's table lists about 86,000 distinct CDR3 sequences. 0.82% of the sample is taken by the ten largest. The antigens for these receptors are not known. Sequencing input: naive CXCR3+ CD8+ T cells from blood. The sample's cell subset or site label is to be understood as: CD45RO-CCR7+CD27+CD95- naive CD8+ T cells expressing CXCR3 (TNR3+). The receptor set was obtained from a human donor in good health. Some clones in this sample may be carry-over from other donors' samples.

The chain joins TRBV28 to TRBJ2-7; TCRdb indicates TRBD1, and absent DNA this call remains unverified. Germline CDR1 is MDHEN and CDR2 is SYDVKM. The CDR3 totals 13 residues. The CDR3 loop reads CASSFPGSNEQYF.

The chain recombines TRBV5-1 with TRBJ2-5. This CDR3 comprises 14 residues. CDR1 SGHRS and CDR2 YFSETQ come from the germline V gene. The CDR3 is CASSFVVPQETQYF. Looking up the rest from reference TRBV5-1 and TRBJ2-5 gives the full variable domain: KAGVTQTPRYLIKTRGQQVTLSCSPISGHRSVSWYQQTPGQGLQFLFEYFSETQRNKGNFPGRFSGRQFSNSRSEMNVSTLELGDSALYLCASSFVVPQETQYFGPGTRLLVL.

V usage is TRBV28 and J usage is TRBJ2-7. The CDR3 covers 13 residues. Germline assignment: CDR1 MDHEN and CDR2 SYDVKM. CDR3 sequence reads: CASSSRDYYEQYF.

V and J are TRBV4-1 and TRBJ2-7. CDR1 and CDR2 (germline): MGHRA, YSYEKL. The length of the CDR3 is 13 residues. CDR3 sequence reads: CASSQEPSYEQYF.

The chain joins TRBV6-6 to TRBJ1-1. The CDR3 spans 13 residues. The germline CDR1 and CDR2 sequences are MNHNY and SVGAGI (reference sequence). The CDR3 loop is CAGQVGRNTEAFF.

The chain has TRBV27 and TRBJ2-7. Germline V gene data show CDR1 as MNHEY and CDR2 as SMNVEV (reference sequence). This CDR3 is built from 13 residues. The CDR3 spells CASSTGSSYEQYF.

The chain employs TRBV27 and TRBJ2-7; lacking DNA, the TRBD1 call made by TCRdb goes unchecked. CDR3 length equals 13 residues. Germline loops: CDR1 MNHEY, CDR2 SMNVEV (reference sequence). CDR3 residues: CASSLIPPYEQYF.

The chain joins TRBV28 to TRBJ2-7; with no DNA, the TCRdb D assignment of TRBD1 cannot be verified. The CDR3 has 21 amino acids. Germline CDR1 and CDR2: MDHEN and SYDVKM. CDR3 residues: CASSLPKASRDRESSYDEQYF.

This sequence joins TRBV28 and TRBJ1-1. CDR1 MDHEN and CDR2 SYDVKM come from the germline V gene. This CDR3 comprises 13 residues. Here the CDR3 reads CASSYGVGTEAFF. Full variable domain (missing parts from reference TRBV28 and TRBJ1-1): DVKVTQSSRYLVKRTGEKVFLECVQDMDHENMFWYRQDPGLGLRLIYFSYDVKMKEKGDIPEGYSVSREKKERFSLILESASTNQTSMYLCASSYGVGTEAFFGQGTRLTVV.

The genes are TRBV5-1 and TRBJ2-1; without DNA, the TCRdb call of TRBD2 cannot be checked. The germline CDR1 and CDR2 sequences are SGHRS and YFSETQ. The CDR3 is 18 amino acids. The CDR3 protein is CASSLNRAGGPVGNEQFF.

The J gene is TRBJ2-1, the V gene TRBV4-1; the TCRdb D gene call, TRBD2, has no DNA to confirm it. The length of the CDR3 is 15 residues. In germline, CDR1 is MGHRA, CDR2 YSYEKL. The CDR3 is CASSQGTSGYNEQFF.

V gene TRBV28 combines with J gene TRBJ2-2; checking the TCRdb D call of TRBD1 is not possible without DNA. CDR3 length: 14 amino acids. CDR1 is MDHEN and CDR2 is SYDVKM in the germline V gene. CDR3 protein: CASSFTGGTGELFF.

The chain links TRBV9 to TRBJ1-2; TCRdb gives TRBD1 as the D gene, but with no DNA this cannot be confirmed. The CDR3 length is 14 residues. Germline V gene data show CDR1 as SGDLS and CDR2 as YYNGEE. This CDR3 is CASSQDKGYYGYTF. Complete variable domain (other parts from reference TRBV9 and TRBJ1-2): DSGVTQTPKHLITATGQRVTLRCSPRSGDLSVYWYQQSLDQGLQFLIQYYNGEERAKGNILERFSAQQFPDLHSELNLSSLELGDSALYFCASSQDKGYYGYTFGSGTRLTVV.

The V gene is TRBV10-1, the J gene TRBJ2-7; absent DNA, TCRdb's TRBD1 call cannot be checked. This CDR3 spans 15 amino acids. CDR1 WNHNN and CDR2 SYGVQD come from the germline V gene (reference sequence). CDR3 amino acids: CASSRLGTPPYEQYF.

V is TRBV4-3 and J is TRBJ2-7. The CDR3 contains 16 residues. Germline assignment: CDR1 LGHNA and CDR2 YSLEER. CDR3 protein: CASSQEAVRMGYEQYF.

J is TRBJ2-7 and V is TRBV15; the TRBD1 assignment by TCRdb is unverifiable without DNA. The CDR3 sequence is 17 residues long. Looked up from germline, CDR1 is LNHNV and CDR2 is YYDKDF (reference sequence). The chain's CDR3 is CATSSSLGTGIKSEQYF.

The chain uses TRBV5-4 and TRBJ1-1; checking the TCRdb D call of TRBD1 is not possible without DNA. CDR1 SGHNT and CDR2 YYREEE come from the germline V gene (reference sequence). The CDR3 runs 14 residues. CDR3 amino acids: CASSAGQSNTEAFF.

The chain carries TRBV21-1 and TRBJ2-1. TRBV21-1 is a listed pseudogene. The CDR3 is made up of 15 amino acids. The CDR3 loop reads CASSKRGNSYNEQFF.

This sequence joins TRBV5-1 and TRBJ2-7; TCRdb reports TRBD1, a call that lacks DNA to check it against. The CDR3 loop spans 15 amino acids. Germline assignment: CDR1 SGHRS and CDR2 YFSETQ. The CDR3: CASSVGTGLVREQYF.

The J gene is TRBJ2-5, the V gene TRBV7-9; TCRdb designates TRBD1, a call that cannot be tested without DNA. The CDR3 runs 14 residues. Per germline, CDR1 SEHNR and CDR2 FQNEAQ (reference sequence). CDR3 protein: CASTRGADQETQYF.

This chain connects TRBV11-3 to TRBJ2-3; TCRdb designates TRBD1, a call that cannot be tested without DNA. The germline V gene has CDR1 SGHNT and CDR2 YENEEA. CDR3 size: 14 residues. This chain's CDR3 is CASSPRDNTDTQYF.

The genes are TRBV28 and TRBJ2-1. The CDR3 is 13 residues long. CDR1 and CDR2 from the germline V gene are MDHEN and SYDVKM. CDR3 protein: CASSLLIYNEQFF.

This chain uses TRBV9 with TRBJ1-2. Germline values: CDR1 SGDLS, CDR2 YYNGEE. The CDR3 length is 11 residues. The CDR3 spells CASRHLYGYTF. The whole variable domain, remainder taken from reference TRBV9 and TRBJ1-2, is DSGVTQTPKHLITATGQRVTLRCSPRSGDLSVYWYQQSLDQGLQFLIQYYNGEERAKGNILERFSAQQFPDLHSELNLSSLELGDSALYFCASRHLYGYTFGSGTRLTVV.

The V gene is TRBV5-4, the J gene TRBJ2-1; TCRdb picks TRBD2, but there is no DNA to check that call. Germline V CDR1 and CDR2: SGHNT, YYREEE (reference sequence). CDR3 length: 15 residues. CDR3 in amino acids: CASSLSPDGYNEQFF.

The chain carries TRBV28 and TRBJ2-3; there is no DNA to check the TCRdb D call of TRBD1. The CDR3 runs to 17 residues. CDR1 is MDHEN, CDR2 SYDVKM, per germline. CDR3 sequence reads: CASENPPGQGTGDTQYF.

The CDR3 sequence: CATSEGRQGTEAFF. The chain has TRBV15 and TRBJ1-1; there is no DNA to check the TCRdb D call of TRBD1. The CDR3 consists of 14 residues. Germline V gene sequence: CDR1 LNHNV, CDR2 YYDKDF (reference sequence).

V is TRBV18 and J is TRBJ2-5; the TCRdb D gene call, TRBD1, has no DNA to confirm it. The CDR3 has 15 amino acids. Germline CDR1 reads KGHSH; CDR2 reads LQKENI. CDR3 protein: CASSPGTGEQETQYF.

CDR3 residues: CASSPVPRNEKLFF. The J gene is TRBJ1-4, the V gene TRBV28; TCRdb's D call of TRBD1 is untestable without DNA. Per the germline V gene, CDR1 is MDHEN and CDR2 is SYDVKM. This CDR3 region has 14 residues.

The genes are TRBV12-3 or TRBV12-4 and TRBJ2-7. The CDR3 sequence is 13 residues long. CDR3 amino acids: CASSLAQFYEQYF.

This chain links TRBV6-2 or TRBV6-3 with TRBJ2-7. Per germline, CDR1 MNHEY and CDR2 SVGEGT. The CDR3 loop spans 15 amino acids. CDR3 sequence: CASSYSIGPSYEQYF.